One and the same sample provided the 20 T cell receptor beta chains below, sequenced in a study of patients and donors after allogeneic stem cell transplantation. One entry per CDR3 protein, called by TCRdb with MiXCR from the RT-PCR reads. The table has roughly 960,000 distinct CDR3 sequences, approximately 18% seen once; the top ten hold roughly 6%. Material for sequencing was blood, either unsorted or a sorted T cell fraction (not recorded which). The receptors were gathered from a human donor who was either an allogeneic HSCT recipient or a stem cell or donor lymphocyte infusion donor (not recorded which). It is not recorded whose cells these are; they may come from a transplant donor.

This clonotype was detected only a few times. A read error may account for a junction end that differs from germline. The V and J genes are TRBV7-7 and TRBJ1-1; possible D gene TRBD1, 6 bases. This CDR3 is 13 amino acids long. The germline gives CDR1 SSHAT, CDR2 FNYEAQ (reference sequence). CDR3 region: CASSSGASAEAFF. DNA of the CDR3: TGTGCTAGCAGTTCAGGGGCTTCGGCTGAAGCTTTCTTT.

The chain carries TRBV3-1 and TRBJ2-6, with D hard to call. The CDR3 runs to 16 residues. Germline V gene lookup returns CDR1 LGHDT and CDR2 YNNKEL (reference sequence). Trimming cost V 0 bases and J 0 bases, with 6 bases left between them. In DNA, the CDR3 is TGTGCCAGCAGCCAAGATCACTCCTCTGGGGCCAACGTCCTGACTTTC. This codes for CASSQDHSSGANVLTF. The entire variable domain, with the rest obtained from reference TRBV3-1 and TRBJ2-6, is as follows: DTAVSQTPKYLVTQMGNDKSIKCEQNLGHDTMYWYKQDSKKFLKIMFSYNNKELIINETVPNRFSPKSPDKAHLNLHINSLELGDSAVYFCASSQDHSSGANVLTFGAGSRLTVL.

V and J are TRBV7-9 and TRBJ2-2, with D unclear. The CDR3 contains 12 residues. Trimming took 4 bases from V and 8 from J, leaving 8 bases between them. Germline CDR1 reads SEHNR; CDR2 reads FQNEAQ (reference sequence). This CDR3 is CASSYGEGELFF. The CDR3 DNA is TGTGCCAGCAGCTACGGAGAGGGGGAGCTGTTTTTT.

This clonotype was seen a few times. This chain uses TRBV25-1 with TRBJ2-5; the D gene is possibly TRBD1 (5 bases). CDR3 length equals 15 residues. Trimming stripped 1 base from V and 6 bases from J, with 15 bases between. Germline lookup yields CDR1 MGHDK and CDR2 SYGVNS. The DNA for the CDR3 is TGTGCCAGCAGTGAATTGGACACAAAGGGGAAGACCCAGTACTTC. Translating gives CASSELDTKGKTQYF. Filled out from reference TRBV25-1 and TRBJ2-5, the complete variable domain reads EADIYQTPRYLVIGTGKKITLECSQTMGHDKMYWYQQDPGMELHLIHYSYGVNSTEKGDLSSESTVSRIRTEHFPLTLESARPSHTSQYLCASSELDTKGKTQYFGPGTRLLVL.

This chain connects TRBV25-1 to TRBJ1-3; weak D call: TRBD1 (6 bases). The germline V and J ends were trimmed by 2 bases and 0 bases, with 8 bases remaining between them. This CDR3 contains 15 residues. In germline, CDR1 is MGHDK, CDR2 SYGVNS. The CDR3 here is CASSEGGLSGNTIYF. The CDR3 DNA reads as TGTGCCAGCAGTGAAGGGGGGCTCTCTGGAAACACCATATATTTT.

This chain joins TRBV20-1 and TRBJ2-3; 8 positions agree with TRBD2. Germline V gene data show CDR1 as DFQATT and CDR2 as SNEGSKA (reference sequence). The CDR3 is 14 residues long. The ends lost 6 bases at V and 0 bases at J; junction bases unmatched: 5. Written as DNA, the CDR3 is TGCAGTGCCGCCGCTAGCGGGAGCACAGATACGCAGTATTTT. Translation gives CSAAASGSTDTQYF.

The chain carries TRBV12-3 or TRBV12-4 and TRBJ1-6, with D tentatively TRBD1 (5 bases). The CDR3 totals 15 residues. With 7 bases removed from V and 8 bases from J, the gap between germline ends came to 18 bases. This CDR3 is CASTTPGEGYSPLHF. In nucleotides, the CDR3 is TGTGCCAGCACCACCCCGGGCGAGGGGTATTCACCCCTCCACTTT.

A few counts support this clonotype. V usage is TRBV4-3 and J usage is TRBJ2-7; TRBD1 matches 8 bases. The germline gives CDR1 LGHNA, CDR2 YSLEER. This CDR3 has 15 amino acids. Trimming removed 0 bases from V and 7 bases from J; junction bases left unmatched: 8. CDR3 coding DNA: TGCGCCAGCAGCCAAGAATTGCAGGGGGCGCGTGAGCAGTACTTC. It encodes CASSQELQGAREQYF.

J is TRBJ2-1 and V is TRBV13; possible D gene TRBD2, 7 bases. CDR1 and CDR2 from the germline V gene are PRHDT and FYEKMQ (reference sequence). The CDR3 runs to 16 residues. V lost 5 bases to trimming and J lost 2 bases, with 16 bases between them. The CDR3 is CASSPSGGGAYNEQFF. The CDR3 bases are TGTGCCAGCAGCCCCTCCGGAGGGGGGGCCTACAATGAGCAGTTCTTC. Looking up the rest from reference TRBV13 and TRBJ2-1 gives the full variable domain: AAGVIQSPRHLIKEKRETATLKCYPIPRHDTVYWYQQGPGQDPQFLISFYEKMQSDKGSIPDRFSAQQFSDYHSELNMSSLELGDSALYFCASSPSGGGAYNEQFFGPGTRLTVL.

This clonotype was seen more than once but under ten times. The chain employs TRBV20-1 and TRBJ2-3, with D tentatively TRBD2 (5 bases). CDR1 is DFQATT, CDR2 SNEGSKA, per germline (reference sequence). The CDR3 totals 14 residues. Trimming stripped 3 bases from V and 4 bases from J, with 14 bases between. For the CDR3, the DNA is TGCAGTGCTAGGAAGTCAGTTAGCGCAGATACGCAGTATTTT. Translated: CSARKSVSADTQYF.

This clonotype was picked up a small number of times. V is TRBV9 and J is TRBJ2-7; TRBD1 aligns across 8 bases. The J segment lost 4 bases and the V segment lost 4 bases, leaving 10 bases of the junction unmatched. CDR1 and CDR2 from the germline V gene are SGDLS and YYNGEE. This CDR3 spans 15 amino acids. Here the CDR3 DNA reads TGTGCCAGCAGCTCAGACCAGGGGGCAACGTACGAGCAGTACTTC. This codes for CASSSDQGATYEQYF.

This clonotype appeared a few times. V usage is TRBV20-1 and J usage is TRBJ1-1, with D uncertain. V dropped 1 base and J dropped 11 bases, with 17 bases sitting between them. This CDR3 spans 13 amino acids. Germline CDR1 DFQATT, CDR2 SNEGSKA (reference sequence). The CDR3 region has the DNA TGCAGTGCTAGAGTATTGGGGAAGGTGTTCGCTTTCTTT. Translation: CSARVLGKVFAFF.

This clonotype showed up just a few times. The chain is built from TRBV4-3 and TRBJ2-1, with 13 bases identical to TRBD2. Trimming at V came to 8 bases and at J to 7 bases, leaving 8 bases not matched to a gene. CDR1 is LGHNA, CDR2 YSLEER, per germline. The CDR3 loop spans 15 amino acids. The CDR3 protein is CASRRLAGGYNEQFF. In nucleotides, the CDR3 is TGCGCCAGCCGCAGACTAGCGGGGGGCTATAATGAGCAGTTCTTC.

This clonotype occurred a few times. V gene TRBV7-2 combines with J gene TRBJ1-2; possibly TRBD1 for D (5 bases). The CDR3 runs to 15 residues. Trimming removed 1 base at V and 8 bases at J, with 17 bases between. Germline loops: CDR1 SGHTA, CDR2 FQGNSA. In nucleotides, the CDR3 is TGTGCCAGCAGCTTAGTGCAGGGAGTCTTTGGAGGCTACACCTTC. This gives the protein CASSLVQGVFGGYTF.

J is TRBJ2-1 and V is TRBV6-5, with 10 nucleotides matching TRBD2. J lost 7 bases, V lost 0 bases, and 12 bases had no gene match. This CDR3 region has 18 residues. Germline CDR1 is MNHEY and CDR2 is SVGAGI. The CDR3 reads CASSYSRAGGPWRNEQFF. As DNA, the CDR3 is TGTGCCAGCAGTTACTCGCGAGCGGGAGGGCCCTGGAGGAATGAGCAGTTCTTC.

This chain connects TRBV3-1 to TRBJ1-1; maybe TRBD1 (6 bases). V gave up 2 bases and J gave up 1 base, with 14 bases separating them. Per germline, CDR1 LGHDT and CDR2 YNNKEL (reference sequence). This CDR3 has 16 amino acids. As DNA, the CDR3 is TGTGCCAGCAGCCAAATTGGGGGCGGAGGGAACACTGAAGCTTTCTTT. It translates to CASSQIGGGGNTEAFF.

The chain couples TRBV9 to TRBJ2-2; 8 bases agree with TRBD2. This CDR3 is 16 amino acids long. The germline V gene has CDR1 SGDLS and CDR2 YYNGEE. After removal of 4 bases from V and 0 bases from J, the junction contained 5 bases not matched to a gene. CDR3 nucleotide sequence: TGTGCCAGCAGCCCGGGAGGGCCCGCGAACACCGGGGAGCTGTTTTTT. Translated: CASSPGGPANTGELFF.

As DNA, the CDR3 is TGTGCCAGCAGTTACGATCGGAACACCATATATTTT. This encodes CASSYDRNTIYF. The rearrangement joins TRBV6-2 or TRBV6-3 to TRBJ1-3; no firm D call. The CDR3 spans 12 residues. Germline V gene sequence: CDR1 MNHEY, CDR2 SVGEGT. Trimming cost V 2 bases and J 7 bases, with 6 bases left between them.

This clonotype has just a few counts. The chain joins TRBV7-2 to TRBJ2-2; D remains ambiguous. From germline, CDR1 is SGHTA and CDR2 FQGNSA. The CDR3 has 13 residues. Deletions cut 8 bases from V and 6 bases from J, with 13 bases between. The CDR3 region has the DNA TGTGCCAGCTACCTCCGATGGTCCGGGGAGCTGTTTTTT. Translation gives CASYLRWSGELFF.

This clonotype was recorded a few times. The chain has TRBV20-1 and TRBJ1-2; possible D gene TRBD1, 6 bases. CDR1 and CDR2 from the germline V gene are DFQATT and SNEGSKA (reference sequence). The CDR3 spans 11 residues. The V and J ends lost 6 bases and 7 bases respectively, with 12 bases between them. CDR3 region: CSAADSLGYTF. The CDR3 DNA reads TGCAGTGCCGCGGACAGCCTTGGCTACACCTTC.